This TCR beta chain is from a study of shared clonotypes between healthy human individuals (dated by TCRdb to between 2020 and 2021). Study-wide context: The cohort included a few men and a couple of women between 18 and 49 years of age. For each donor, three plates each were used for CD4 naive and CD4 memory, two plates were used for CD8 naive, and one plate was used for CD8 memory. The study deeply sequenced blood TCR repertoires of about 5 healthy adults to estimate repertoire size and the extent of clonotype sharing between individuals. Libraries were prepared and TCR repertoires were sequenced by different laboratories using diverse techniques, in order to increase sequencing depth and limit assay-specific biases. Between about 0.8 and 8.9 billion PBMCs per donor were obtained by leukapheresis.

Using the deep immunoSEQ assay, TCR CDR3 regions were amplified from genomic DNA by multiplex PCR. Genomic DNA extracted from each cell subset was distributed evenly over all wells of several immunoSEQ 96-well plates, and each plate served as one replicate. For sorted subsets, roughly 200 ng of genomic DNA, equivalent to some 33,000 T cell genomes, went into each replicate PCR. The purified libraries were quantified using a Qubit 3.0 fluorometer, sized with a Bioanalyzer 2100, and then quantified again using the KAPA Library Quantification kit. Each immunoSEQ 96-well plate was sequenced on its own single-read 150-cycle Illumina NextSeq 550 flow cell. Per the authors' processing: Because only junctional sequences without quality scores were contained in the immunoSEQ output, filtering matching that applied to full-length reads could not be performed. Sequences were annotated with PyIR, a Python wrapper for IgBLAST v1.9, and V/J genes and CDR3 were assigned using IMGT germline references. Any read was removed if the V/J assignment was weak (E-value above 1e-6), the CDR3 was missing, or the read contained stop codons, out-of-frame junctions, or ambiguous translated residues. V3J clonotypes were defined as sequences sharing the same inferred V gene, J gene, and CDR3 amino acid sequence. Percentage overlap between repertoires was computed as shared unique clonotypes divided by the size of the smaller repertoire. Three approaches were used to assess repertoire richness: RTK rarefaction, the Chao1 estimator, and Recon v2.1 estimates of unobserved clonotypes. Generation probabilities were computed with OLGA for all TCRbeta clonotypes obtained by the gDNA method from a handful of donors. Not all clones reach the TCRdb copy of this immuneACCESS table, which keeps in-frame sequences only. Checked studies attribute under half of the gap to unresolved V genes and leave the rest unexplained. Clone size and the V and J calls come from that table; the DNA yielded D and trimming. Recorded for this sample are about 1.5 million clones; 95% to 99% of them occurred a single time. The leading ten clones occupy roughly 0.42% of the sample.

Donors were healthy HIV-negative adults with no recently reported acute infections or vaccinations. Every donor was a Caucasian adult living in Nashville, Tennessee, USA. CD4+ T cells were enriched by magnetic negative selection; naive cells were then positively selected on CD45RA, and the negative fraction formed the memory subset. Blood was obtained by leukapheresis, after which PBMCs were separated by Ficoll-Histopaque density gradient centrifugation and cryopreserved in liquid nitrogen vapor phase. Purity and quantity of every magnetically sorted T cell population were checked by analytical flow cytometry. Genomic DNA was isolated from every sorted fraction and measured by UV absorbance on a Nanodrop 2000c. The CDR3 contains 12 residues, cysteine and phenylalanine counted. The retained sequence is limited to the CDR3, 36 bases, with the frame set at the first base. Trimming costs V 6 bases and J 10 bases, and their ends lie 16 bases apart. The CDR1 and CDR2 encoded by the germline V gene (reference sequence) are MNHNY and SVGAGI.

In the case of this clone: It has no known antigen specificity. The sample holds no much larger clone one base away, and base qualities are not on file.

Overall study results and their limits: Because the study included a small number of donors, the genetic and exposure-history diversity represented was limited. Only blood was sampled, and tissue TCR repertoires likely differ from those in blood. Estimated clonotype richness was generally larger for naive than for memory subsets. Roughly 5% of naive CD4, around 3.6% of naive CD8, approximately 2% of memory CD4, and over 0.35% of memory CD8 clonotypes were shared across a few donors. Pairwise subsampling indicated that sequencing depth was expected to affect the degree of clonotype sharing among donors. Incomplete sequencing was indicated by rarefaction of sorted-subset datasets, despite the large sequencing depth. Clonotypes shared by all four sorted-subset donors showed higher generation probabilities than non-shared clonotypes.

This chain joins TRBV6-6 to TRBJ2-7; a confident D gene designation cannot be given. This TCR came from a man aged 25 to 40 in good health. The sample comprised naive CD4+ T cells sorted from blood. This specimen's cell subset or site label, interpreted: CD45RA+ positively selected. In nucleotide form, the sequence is TGTGCCAGCAGCCCCAATCCCCCCGCCCAGTACTTC. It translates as CASSPNPPAQYF.